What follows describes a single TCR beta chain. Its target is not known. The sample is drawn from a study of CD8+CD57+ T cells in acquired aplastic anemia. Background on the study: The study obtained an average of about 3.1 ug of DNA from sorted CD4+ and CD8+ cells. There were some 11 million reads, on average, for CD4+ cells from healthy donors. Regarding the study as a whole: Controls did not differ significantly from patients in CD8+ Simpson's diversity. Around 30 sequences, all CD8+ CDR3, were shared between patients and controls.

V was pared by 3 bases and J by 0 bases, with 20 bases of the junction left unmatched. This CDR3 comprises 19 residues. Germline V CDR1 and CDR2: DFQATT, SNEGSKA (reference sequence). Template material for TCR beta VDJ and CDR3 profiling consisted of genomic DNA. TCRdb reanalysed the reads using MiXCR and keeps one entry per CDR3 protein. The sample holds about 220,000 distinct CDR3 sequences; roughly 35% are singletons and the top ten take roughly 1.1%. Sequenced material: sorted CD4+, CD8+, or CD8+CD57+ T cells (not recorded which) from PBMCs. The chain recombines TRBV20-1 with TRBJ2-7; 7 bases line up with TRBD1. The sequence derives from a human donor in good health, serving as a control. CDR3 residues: CSASWAGNPGQKSSYEQYF. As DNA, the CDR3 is TGCAGTGCTAGCTGGGCAGGGAACCCGGGACAGAAGAGCTCCTACGAGCAGTACTTC.